Below, one T cell receptor (beta chain) is given with its context. Its target is not known. PCR primers comprised 60 Vbeta and 13 Jbeta primers. Method: immunoSEQ multiplex PCR; TCRdb's copy keeps in-frame clones and lacks some. The sample yields approximately 150,000 clones, 80% seen once. The data originate from a study of cytomegalovirus exposure and HLA in healthy donors. Study overall: Out of 398 genotyped donors, about 80% belonged to the Caucasian-associated ancestry cluster.

Findings of the study overall: Relative to the approximately 660-donor mean, N-insertions were reportedly fewer in an Asian-associated ancestry cluster in a later analysis.

The ends were cut back, 6 bases at V and 2 bases at J, with 11 bases in the middle. The CDR3 is made up of 14 amino acids. Germline V CDR1 and CDR2: SGHTA, FQGNSA. The chain employs TRBV7-2 and TRBJ1-5, with D maybe TRBD1 (6 bases). The sample taken for sequencing was PBMCs. This sequence originates from a woman aged 25 to 39 in good health and CMV-seronegative. Here the CDR3 DNA reads TGTGCCAGCAGTTCAGGGGTCGGCAATCAGCCCCAGCATTTT. Its protein is CASSSGVGNQPQHF. Full variable domain (remainder filled in from reference TRBV7-2 and TRBJ1-5): GAGVSQSPSNKVTEKGKDVELRCDPISGHTALYWYRQSLGQGLEFLIYFQGNSAPDKSGLPSDRFSAERTGGSVSTLTIQRTQQEDSAVYLCASSSGVGNQPQHFGDGTRLSIL.